The TCR beta chain under discussion was sequenced for a study of blood T cell repertoires in COVID-19. The CDR3 extends over 18 amino acids. Losses at the gene ends were 0 bases for V and 4 bases for J; bases not matched to a gene: 8. The germline V gene encodes CDR1 LGHDT and CDR2 YNNKEL (reference sequence). Repertoires were generated with immunoSEQ multiplex PCR, while TCRdb's copy carries only in-frame clones and drops some. The table includes 55,000 to 90,000 clones, more than 75% detected once. The specimen sequenced was peripheral blood. The chain has TRBV3-1 (or the pseudogene TRBV3-2) and TRBJ2-2, with 10 bases matching TRBD2. This sequence was found in a human donor in a cohort sampled during active COVID-19. Here the CDR3 reads CASSQETLAGDGTGELFF. CDR3 nucleotide sequence: TGTGCCAGCAGCCAAGAAACCCTAGCGGGAGATGGCACCGGGGAGCTGTTTTTT.